This is a list of T cell receptor beta chains from one sample in a study of shared clonotypes between healthy human individuals. Measured with immunoSEQ multiplex PCR; TCRdb has only the in-frame clones, and not every one. The sample consists of about 1.1 million clones, approximately 78% of them appearing once. Sequenced sample: memory CD4+ T cells from PBMCs. These receptors all come from a man between 18 and 29 years old in good health. Some clones in this sample may be carry-over from other donors' samples. The CDR3 runs from the conserved cysteine through the conserved F or W. The D gene is left open where the match is weak. Rows may omit the clone size; those that give it use once, few, many or a size class.

abundance | d_gene | j_gene | v_gene | CDR3nt | CDR3aa
few | TRBD2 | TRBJ2-2 | TRBV28 | TGTGCCAGTTTAGTAGCGGGTAGGAACACCGGGGAGCTGTTTTTT | CASLVAGRNTGELFF
- | TRBD2 | TRBJ2-3 | TRBV10-1 | TGCGCCAGCAGTGAGATTAGCGGGAGGTCGACAGATACGCAGTATTTT | CASSEISGRSTDTQYF
- | - | TRBJ2-1 | TRBV2 | TGTGCCAGCTCGACCGCGAATCAATACAATGAGCAGTTCTTC | CASSTANQYNEQFF
few | - | TRBJ1-2 | TRBV2 | TGTGCCAGCAGTGGTGCAGCCAACTATGGCTACACCTTC | CASSGAANYGYTF
- | - | TRBJ1-1 | TRBV11-2 | TGTGCCAGCAGTCTAGGAGGGGGGTACACTGAAGCTTTCTTT | CASSLGGGYTEAFF
- | TRBD1 | TRBJ1-1 | TRBV7-8 | TGTGCCAGCAGCTCCGGACAGGGGAACACTGAAGCTTTCTTT | CASSSGQGNTEAFF
- | TRBD1 | TRBJ1-3 | TRBV5-6 | TGTGCCAGCAGCTTGGGCGACAGGGGGCGAACTGGAAACACCATATATTTT | CASSLGDRGRTGNTIYF
- | - | TRBJ1-3 | TRBV11-2 | TGTGCCAGCAGCCGCCAGGGACGATCGGTTTTAAACACCATATATTTT | CASSRQGRSVLNTIYF
- | - | TRBJ2-5 | TRBV7-9 | TGTGCCAGCAGCTACGGAGGTTTAGAGACCCAGTACTTC | CASSYGGLETQYF
- | - | TRBJ1-2 | TRBV6-1 | TGTGCCACCTCCGCGGCAGGGACTAACTATGGCTACACCTTC | CATSAAGTNYGYTF
- | - | TRBJ1-3 | TRBV7-3 | TGTGCCAGCAGCTTAACCGGGGCGGGAAACACCATATATTTT | CASSLTGAGNTIYF
once | TRBD2 | TRBJ2-3 | TRBV4-3 | TGCGCCAGCAGCCAAGATTTTGAAACTTTTGGGACTAGCGGAAGAGATACGCAGTATTTT | CASSQDFETFGTSGRDTQYF
- | - | TRBJ2-7 | TRBV11-2 | TGTGCCAGCACCCTGCTGGCTAGCGACCACGAGCAGTACTTC | CASTLLASDHEQYF
- | - | TRBJ2-7 | TRBV28 | TGTGCCAGCCTGGCGCCCACCGGCTACGAGCAGTACTTC | CASLAPTGYEQYF
- | TRBD1 | TRBJ2-5 | TRBV5-6 | TGTGCCAGCAGCTTAGGGACAGGGGCGGGGGAGACCCAGTACTTC | CASSLGTGAGETQYF
few | TRBD2 | TRBJ2-1 | TRBV11-3 | TGTGCCAGCAGCCGCGGGGGAGGAGAGCAGTTCTTC | CASSRGGGEQFF
- | - | TRBJ2-7 | TRBV6-6 | TGTGCCACGCCCGCCGCAGAGTTTGGGCAGTACTTC | CATPAAEFGQYF
- | TRBD1 | TRBJ1-1 | TRBV7-2 | TGTGCCAGCAGCTATTCCCGGGACAGGGCTGTACGAGCTTTCTTT | CASSYSRDRAVRAFF
few | - | TRBJ1-1 | TRBV11-2 | TGTGCCAGCAGCTATACGGGGGGCGACACTGAAGCTTTCTTT | CASSYTGGDTEAFF
- | - | TRBJ2-7 | TRBV2 | TGTGCCAGCAATCCAGACAGGAACTACGAGCAGTACTTC | CASNPDRNYEQYF